This T cell receptor beta chain came from a study of human T cells and chemical hapten exposure. On the study more broadly: It was small differences in pooled library volume that mainly caused per-sample TCR yields to vary. Study-level findings and limits: Because they had alopecia, donors may respond immunologically unlike healthy people.

TCRdb reprocessed the RACE reads with MiXCR, giving one entry per CDR3 protein. The sample yields some 96,000 distinct CDR3 sequences, roughly a quarter seen once. Noted time point: patch test 3, about 24 weeks after DPC sensitization. As to treatment: therapeutic diphenylcyclopropenone sensitization with weekly scalp DPC. A word on this clonotype: Antigen specificity is unknown.

Looked up from germline, CDR1 is MDHEN and CDR2 is SYDVKM. This CDR3 comprises 14 residues. V gave up 2 bases and J gave up 10 bases, with 15 bases separating them. The source was whole blood, collected in connection with sensitization to the hapten diphenylcyclopropenone (DPC). The rearrangement joins TRBV28 to TRBJ2-1; no reliable D call. This clonotype was sampled from a man aged 35 to 55 with alopecia areata. Some clones in this sample may be carry-over from other donors' samples. DNA of the CDR3: TGTGCCAGCAGTTTAATTTTTACGAACCTAGAGCAGTTCTTC. Translated, it gives CASSLIFTNLEQFF.